The clone carrying this T cell receptor beta chain was recorded at least ten times. Its antigen is still unknown. For TCRbeta, the library was prepared with unique molecular identifiers. Using its own MiXCR run on the PCR reads, TCRdb lists one record per CDR3 protein. The profile covers fewer than 1 million distinct CDR3 sequences, with approximately 15% appearing a single time and approximately 5% taken by the ten largest. V shed 0 bases and J 2 bases; nucleotides not matched to a gene: 6. From germline, CDR1 is MGHRA and CDR2 YSYEKL. The CDR3 spans 18 residues. This entry belongs to a study of T-cell reconstitution after alpha-beta-depleted transplantation in children. Study outcomes and limitations: At day 60, the high TCRbeta diversity found in some patients originated from recipient T cells and thymic progenitors that had survived. Roughly two months post-transplant, alpha-beta T cells reportedly originated from several hundred graft clones that had expanded. Most T-cell counts and diversity one year after the transplant came from T cells that were newly produced.

The chain recombines TRBV4-1 with TRBJ2-6; TRBD1 aligns across 8 bases. Source: PBMCs, mostly from graft donor cells, taken 360 days after TCRalphabeta/CD19-depleted stem cell transplant. The TCR sequence derives from a male patient aged 10-17 years who had a stem cell transplant for acute lymphoblastic leukemia, so the T cells may come from the graft donor. In nucleotides, the CDR3 is TGCGCCAGCAGCCAAGAGGGACAGGACGTTGCTGGGGCCAACGTCCTGACTTTC. As protein: CASSQEGQDVAGANVLTF.